This is a list of T cell receptor beta chains from one sample in a study of patients and donors after allogeneic stem cell transplantation. TCRdb itself ran the RT-PCR reads through MiXCR, one entry per CDR3 protein. Of roughly 940,000 distinct CDR3 sequences in the sample, over 15% were seen once. Specimen: blood, either unsorted or a sorted T cell fraction (not recorded which). The receptor set was obtained from a human donor who was either an allogeneic HSCT recipient or a stem cell or donor lymphocyte infusion donor (not recorded which). It is not recorded whose cells these are; they may come from a transplant donor. The CDR3 runs from the conserved cysteine through the conserved F or W. The order of the fields is V gene, clone size, D gene, J gene, CDR3 DNA, CDR3 protein. D genes are given only for firm matches. Clone sizes are given selectively: once, few, many, or a class where the clone is expanded.

>TRBV12-3/TRBV12-4|-|TRBD2|TRBJ2-1
TGTGCCAGCAGTTTAGGGCGGGGGGGTGAGTTCTTC
CASSLGRGGEFF
>TRBV3-1|few|-|TRBJ1-2
TGTGCCAGCAGTCTTAGATTGGTTCGGGGGCCGGATGGCTACACCTTC
CASSLRLVRGPDGYTF
>TRBV9|few|-|TRBJ2-1
TGTGCCAGCAGCGAGAAGGGTTACAATGAGCAGTTCTTC
CASSEKGYNEQFF
>TRBV7-2|-|-|TRBJ1-1
TGTGCCAGCAGCCCGGAGGGGGGCGTTTTAAACACTGAAGCTTTCTTT
CASSPEGGVLNTEAFF
>TRBV5-1|many|TRBD2|TRBJ2-3
TGCGCCAGCAGCCTTGGGACTAGCGTGTGGGCAGATACGCAGTATTTT
CASSLGTSVWADTQYF
>TRBV5-1|-|-|TRBJ2-2
TGCGCCAGCAGCTTGGCGGTAGGGCGCAGGACCGGGGAGCTGTTTTTT
CASSLAVGRRTGELFF
>TRBV20-1|-|TRBD2|TRBJ2-1
TGCAGTGCTAGGGATACTAGCGGCACTTCCTACAATGAGCAGTTCTTC
CSARDTSGTSYNEQFF
>TRBV6-5|-|-|TRBJ2-7
TGTGCCAGCAGTTACCAGAGGGACCGCTCCTACGAGCAGTACTTC
CASSYQRDRSYEQYF
>TRBV12-3/TRBV12-4|many|-|TRBJ2-7
TGTGCCAGCAGTCATACAGGGTCCCCATTCAAGAAGTACTTC
CASSHTGSPFKKYF
>TRBV24-1|-|-|TRBJ2-2
TGTGCCACCAGTGATTTAGGACATAAGAACACCGGGGAGCTGTTTTTT
CATSDLGHKNTGELFF
>TRBV4-1|few|-|TRBJ2-7
TGCGCCAGCAGCCAAGATGGCTCGGGAGAAAAGTACGAGCAGTACTTC
CASSQDGSGEKYEQYF
>TRBV25-1|few|-|TRBJ1-2
TGTGCCAGCAGTGAATATGGTCGAGTCTACACCTTC
CASSEYGRVYTF
>TRBV20-1|-|-|TRBJ2-3
TGCAGTGCTAGAGCGGAGACAGATACGCAGTATTTT
CSARAETDTQYF
>TRBV5-1|many|TRBD1|TRBJ1-4
TGCGCCAGCAGCGGTGGGACAGCAAATGAAAAACTGTTTTTT
CASSGGTANEKLFF
>TRBV3-1|few|-|TRBJ2-5
TGTGCCAGCAGCCAAGGCTCCCAGTACTTC
CASSQGSQYF
>TRBV20-1|few|-|TRBJ1-2
TGCAGTGCCTCCAGCGACAAGGCCCTCGATGGCTACACCTTC
CSASSDKALDGYTF
>TRBV20-1|-|TRBD1|TRBJ2-2
TGCAGTGCCCCCGGACAGGTCTCCGGGGAGCTGTTTTTT
CSAPGQVSGELFF
>TRBV20-1|few|TRBD1|TRBJ1-5
TGCAGTGCTCAATACAGGGGGCTAGGTCAGCCCCAGCATTTT
CSAQYRGLGQPQHF
>TRBV27|-|TRBD1|TRBJ2-5
TGTGCCAGCACCGGCCAGGGGGCGCGCCAAGAGACCCAGTACTTC
CASTGQGARQETQYF
>TRBV12-3/TRBV12-4|-|TRBD1|TRBJ1-2
TGTGCCACTTCAAGGCAGGGGGCAAACTACACCTTC
CATSRQGANYTF
>TRBV9|few|-|TRBJ2-2
TGTGCCAGCAGCGTAGGACAGACCCTCGGGGAGCTGTTTTTT
CASSVGQTLGELFF
>TRBV7-3|few|-|TRBJ1-1
TGTGCCAGCAGCTCCTTACGATCGGGAGCGGTGAACACTGAAGCTTTCTTT
CASSSLRSGAVNTEAFF
>TRBV11-2|-|TRBD2|TRBJ2-1
TGTGCCAGCAGCTTAAGTAGAGGCGGGGGGCCCTCCTACAATGAGCAGTTCTTC
CASSLSRGGGPSYNEQFF
>TRBV12-3/TRBV12-4|few|-|TRBJ1-1
TGTGCCAGCAGCCGGACTGCCATGAACACTGAAGCTTTCTTT
CASSRTAMNTEAFF
>TRBV12-3/TRBV12-4|-|TRBD1|TRBJ2-3
TGTGCCAGCAGTACCGCCGGACAGGGGTTGCCAGATACGCAGTATTTT
CASSTAGQGLPDTQYF
>TRBV6-5|-|-|TRBJ2-3
TGTGCCAGCAGTTTTGCACCCATGACTACAGATACGCAGTATTTT
CASSFAPMTTDTQYF
>TRBV7-2|few|-|TRBJ2-1
TGTGCCAGCAGCTTGAGTTTAATTATAAATGAGCAGTTCTTC
CASSLSLIINEQFF
>TRBV6-1|few|-|TRBJ2-5
TGTGCCAGCAAACCCGGGAAGTGGAGGGAGACCCAGTACTTC
CASKPGKWRETQYF
>TRBV7-9|few|-|TRBJ1-1
TGTGCCAGCAGCTTAGAGTTTTTACAGGGAGAGGGTACTGAAGCTTTCTTT
CASSLEFLQGEGTEAFF
>TRBV5-5|few|-|TRBJ2-7
TGTGCCAGCAGCTTGAGGGGAAGCGGCTACGAGCAGTACTTC
CASSLRGSGYEQYF
>TRBV5-8|many|-|TRBJ2-2
TGTGCCAGCAGCGGAGGGACAGCCACCGGGGAGCTGTTTTTT
CASSGGTATGELFF
>TRBV5-1|few|TRBD2|TRBJ2-7
TGCGCCAGCAGCCGGGAGGGCCCCTACGAGCAGTACTTC
CASSREGPYEQYF
>TRBV20-1|few|-|TRBJ1-1
TGCAGTGCTAGAGGGCAGGGACTGGGGGTGAACACTGAAGCTTTCTTT
CSARGQGLGVNTEAFF
>TRBV7-2|-|-|TRBJ2-1
TGTGCCAGCAGTCCCGGGCCCCAGTTCTACAATGAGCAGTTCTTC
CASSPGPQFYNEQFF
>TRBV2|-|TRBD1|TRBJ2-2
TGTGCCAGCAGTGCTCCGGGACAGGGTGACACCGGGGAGCTGTTTTTT
CASSAPGQGDTGELFF
>TRBV2|-|TRBD2|TRBJ2-1
TGTGCCAGCAGTGAAGCGCGTCTAGCGGGCCACAATGAGCAGTTCTTC
CASSEARLAGHNEQFF
>TRBV12-3/TRBV12-4|few|-|TRBJ1-3
TGTGCCAGCAGTTTAGCGCCGGCGGGGGCAGACACCATATATTTT
CASSLAPAGADTIYF
>TRBV5-1|-|TRBD1|TRBJ2-3
TGCGCCAGCAGCACCGGGGACAGGCGATCCACAGATACGCAGTATTTT
CASSTGDRRSTDTQYF
>TRBV7-6|-|-|TRBJ2-7
TGTGCCAGCAGCCGGGGGACGGGGCAGTACTTC
CASSRGTGQYF
>TRBV20-1|few|-|TRBJ2-3
TGCAGTGCCCTGACCGGAGATACGCAGTATTTT
CSALTGDTQYF
>TRBV4-1|few|-|TRBJ1-1
TGCGCCAGCAGCCAAGCCGAAGGGGCACCGAACACTGAAGCTTTCTTT
CASSQAEGAPNTEAFF
>TRBV28|-|-|TRBJ2-2
TGTGCCAGCAGCAGGTTCGGGGGACCCAACACCGGGGAGCTGTTTTTT
CASSRFGGPNTGELFF
>TRBV4-2|many|TRBD2|TRBJ2-7
TGTGCCAGCAGCCAAGAGTCACGGACTAGCGGGGAGAACTACGAGCAGTACTTC
CASSQESRTSGENYEQYF
>TRBV12-3/TRBV12-4|-|TRBD1|TRBJ1-1
TGTGCCAGCAGTTTTCCCCCGGGACAGGGGAGCACTGAAGCTTTCTTT
CASSFPPGQGSTEAFF
>TRBV4-1|few|TRBD2|TRBJ2-7
TGCGCCAGCAGCCAAGATTCGGCCGGGGGGACCTACGAGCAGTACTTC
CASSQDSAGGTYEQYF
>TRBV4-3|once|-|TRBJ2-3
TGCGCCAGCAGCCAAGAGTTATCGGGTACGCAGTATTTT
CASSQELSGTQYF
>TRBV5-1|few|-|TRBJ2-7
TGCGCCAGCAGCATGGACAGTCCATACGAGCAGTACTTC
CASSMDSPYEQYF
>TRBV12-3/TRBV12-4|few|-|TRBJ1-2
TGTGCCAGCAGTTTAGCCGACTACACCTTC
CASSLADYTF
>TRBV6-6|-|TRBD1|TRBJ1-5
TGTGCCAGCAGAAACAGGGGGACTCAGCCCCAGCATTTT
CASRNRGTQPQHF
>TRBV27|few|-|TRBJ2-7
TGTGCCAGCAAAATCGACGGGAAGATCTACGAGCAGTACTTC
CASKIDGKIYEQYF
>TRBV24-1|few|-|TRBJ2-1
TGTGCCACCACCCAGTGGGGGAGTGCCTACAATGAGCAGTTCTTC
CATTQWGSAYNEQFF
>TRBV7-2|-|-|TRBJ2-3
TGTGCCAGCAGCTCGCCCGCCGGGACCCCGAGCACAGATACGCAGTATTTT
CASSSPAGTPSTDTQYF